These T cell receptor beta chains were read from a single sample in a study of blood T cell repertoires in COVID-19. Repertoires were generated with immunoSEQ multiplex PCR, while TCRdb's copy carries only in-frame clones and drops some. The sample records fewer than 150,000 clones, around four fifths being singletons. Sequenced material: peripheral blood. Source of these receptors: an elderly man with acute or convalescent COVID-19. Both conserved end residues are part of each CDR3. A D gene is named only where the DNA matches it firmly. Clone size is shown for a subset of rows, as once, few, many or a class of expanded clone.

D,V,size,J,length,CDR3,DNA
TRBD1,TRBV23-1,.,TRBJ1-1,17,CASSLSQTPDRATEAFF,TGCGCCAGCAGTCTTTCACAAACCCCGGACAGGGCTACTGAAGCTTTCTTT
.,TRBV5-5,.,TRBJ2-4,16,CASSLAVAGPENIQYF,TGTGCCAGCAGCTTGGCGGTTGCAGGGCCGGAAAACATTCAGTACTTC
.,TRBV2,.,TRBJ1-2,13,CASRAVRVLGYTF,TGTGCCAGCAGGGCGGTGAGGGTCCTTGGCTACACCTTC
.,TRBV2,once,TRBJ2-6,15,CASGQGQPGANVLTF,TGTGCCAGCGGTCAAGGACAGCCTGGGGCCAACGTCCTGACTTTC
TRBD1,TRBV9,.,TRBJ2-2,15,CASSVSGTGTGELFF,TGTGCCAGCAGCGTCTCCGGGACAGGGACCGGGGAGCTGTTTTTT
.,TRBV5-1,many,TRBJ1-3,15,CASRPSVVSGNTIYF,TGCGCCAGCAGACCCTCGGTCGTCTCTGGAAACACCATATATTTT
TRBD1,TRBV5-1,once,TRBJ2-1,16,CASSQPRQGPVDEQFF,TGCGCCAGCAGCCAACCCCGACAGGGCCCGGTCGATGAGCAGTTCTTC
.,TRBV18,.,TRBJ2-3,15,CASSPTWTSTDTQYF,TGTGCCAGCTCACCTACGTGGACTAGCACAGATACGCAGTATTTT
TRBD1,TRBV28,.,TRBJ2-3,15,CASKYRDRGTDTQYF,TGTGCCAGCAAGTACCGGGACAGGGGGACAGATACGCAGTATTTT
.,TRBV3-1/TRBV3-2,.,TRBJ1-2,12,CASSQADYGYTF,TGTGCCAGCAGCCAAGCGGACTATGGCTACACCTTC
.,TRBV5-6,few,TRBJ2-5,16,CASSPSGVRYQETQYF,TGTGCCAGCAGCCCATCAGGGGTGCGGTACCAAGAGACCCAGTACTTC
.,TRBV2,.,TRBJ1-2,11,CASSDLYGYTF,TGTGCCAGCAGTGACCTTTATGGCTACACCTTC
.,TRBV7-2,once,TRBJ2-3,13,CASSKRRTDTQYF,TGTGCCAGCAGTAAAAGGAGAACAGATACGCAGTATTTT
TRBD1,TRBV5-6,few,TRBJ1-1,14,CASSRQQGYTEAFF,TGTGCCAGCAGCAGACAACAGGGGTACACTGAAGCTTTCTTT
.,TRBV6-2/TRBV6-3,.,TRBJ1-5,16,CASSYGRSKDNQPQHF,TGTGCCAGCAGTTACGGCAGGTCAAAGGACAATCAGCCCCAGCATTTT
.,TRBV5-4,.,TRBJ2-5,14,CASSSSGTEETQYF,TGTGCCAGCAGCTCCTCCGGGACTGAAGAGACCCAGTACTTC
TRBD2,TRBV7-6,.,TRBJ2-5,16,CASSARLALAGETQYF,TGTGCCAGCAGCGCTAGACTAGCGTTGGCTGGAGAGACCCAGTACTTC
TRBD1,TRBV5-5,.,TRBJ2-5,18,CASSMGTGGFVGQETQYF,TGTGCCAGCAGTATGGGGACAGGGGGTTTCGTGGGGCAAGAGACCCAGTACTTC
.,TRBV6-5,.,TRBJ1-3,15,CASSYSEGGGNTIYF,TGTGCCAGCAGTTACTCGGAGGGCGGTGGAAACACCATATATTTT
.,TRBV5-1,.,TRBJ2-3,14,CASTRDIGTDTQYF,TGCGCCAGCACCCGGGACATAGGCACAGATACGCAGTATTTT
.,TRBV4-2,.,TRBJ1-5,16,CASSQDRYRVYKPQHF,TGTGCCAGCAGCCAAGATAGGTACAGGGTTTACAAGCCCCAGCATTTT
TRBD2,TRBV28,once,TRBJ2-5,12,CAESSGGETQYF,TGTGCCGAGTCTAGCGGGGGAGAGACCCAGTACTTC
.,TRBV3-1/TRBV3-2,.,TRBJ1-1,17,CASSQVFGGKGNTEAFF,TGTGCCAGCAGCCAAGTCTTCGGGGGAAAAGGAAACACTGAAGCTTTCTTT
TRBD1,TRBV7-4,.,TRBJ2-7,15,CASSLKGALDEEQYF,TGTGCCAGCAGCTTAAAGGGGGCGCTAGATGAAGAGCAGTACTTC
.,TRBV5-1,.,TRBJ1-1,14,CASSRDTGNTEAFF,TGCGCCAGCAGCAGGGACACAGGGAACACTGAAGCTTTCTTT
.,TRBV16,.,TRBJ1-1,13,CASSQFMNTEAFF,TGTGCCAGCAGCCAATTCATGAACACTGAAGCTTTCTTT
.,TRBV19,.,TRBJ1-1,13,CASSITGNTEAFF,TGTGCCAGTAGTATTACCGGGAACACTGAAGCTTTCTTT